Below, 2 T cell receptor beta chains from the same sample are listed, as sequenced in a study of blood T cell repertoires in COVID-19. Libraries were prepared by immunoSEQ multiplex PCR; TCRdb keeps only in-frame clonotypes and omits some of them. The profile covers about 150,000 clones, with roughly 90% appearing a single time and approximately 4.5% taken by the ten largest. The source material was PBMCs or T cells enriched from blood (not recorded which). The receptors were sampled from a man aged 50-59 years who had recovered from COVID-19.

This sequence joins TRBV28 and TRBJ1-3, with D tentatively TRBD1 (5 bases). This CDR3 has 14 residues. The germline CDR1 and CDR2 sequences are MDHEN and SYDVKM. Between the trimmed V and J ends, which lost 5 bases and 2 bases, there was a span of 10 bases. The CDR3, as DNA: TGTGCCAGCAGTATCGAGACAGCTGGAAACACCATATATTTT. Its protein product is CASSIETAGNTIYF.

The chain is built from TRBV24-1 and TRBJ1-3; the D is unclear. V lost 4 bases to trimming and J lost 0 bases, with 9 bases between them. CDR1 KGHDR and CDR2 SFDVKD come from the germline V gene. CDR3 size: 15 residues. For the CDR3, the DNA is TGTGCCACCAGTGACCCGGGTCGCTCTGGAAACACCATATATTTT. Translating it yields CATSDPGRSGNTIYF.